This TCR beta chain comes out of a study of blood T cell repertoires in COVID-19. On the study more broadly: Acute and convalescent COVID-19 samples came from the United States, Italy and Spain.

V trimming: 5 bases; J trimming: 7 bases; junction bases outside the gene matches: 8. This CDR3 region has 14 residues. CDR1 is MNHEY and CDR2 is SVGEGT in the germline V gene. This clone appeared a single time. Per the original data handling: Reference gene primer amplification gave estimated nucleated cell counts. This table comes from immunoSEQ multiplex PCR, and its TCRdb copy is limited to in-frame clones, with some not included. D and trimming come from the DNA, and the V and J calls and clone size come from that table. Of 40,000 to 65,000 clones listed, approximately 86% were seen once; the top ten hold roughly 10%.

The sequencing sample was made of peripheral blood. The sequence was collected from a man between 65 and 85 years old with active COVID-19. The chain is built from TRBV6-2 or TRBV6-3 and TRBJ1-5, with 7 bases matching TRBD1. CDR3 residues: CASSLRQGLQPQHF. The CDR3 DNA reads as TGTGCCAGCAGTCTGCGACAGGGCCTGCAGCCCCAGCATTTT.